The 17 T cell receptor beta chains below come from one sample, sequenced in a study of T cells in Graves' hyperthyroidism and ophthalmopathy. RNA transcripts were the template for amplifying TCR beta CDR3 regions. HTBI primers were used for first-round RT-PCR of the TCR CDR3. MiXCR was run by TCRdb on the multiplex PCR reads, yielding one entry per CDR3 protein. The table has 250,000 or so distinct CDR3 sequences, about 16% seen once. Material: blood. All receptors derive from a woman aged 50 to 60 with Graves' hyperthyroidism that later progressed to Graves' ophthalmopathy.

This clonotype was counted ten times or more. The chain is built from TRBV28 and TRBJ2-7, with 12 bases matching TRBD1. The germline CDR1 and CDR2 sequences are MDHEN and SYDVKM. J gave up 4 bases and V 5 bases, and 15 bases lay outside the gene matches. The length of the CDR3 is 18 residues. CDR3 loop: CASSTGQGAPSGLYEQYF. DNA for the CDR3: TGTGCCAGCAGTACGGGACAGGGGGCGCCTAGCGGGCTATACGAGCAGTACTTC.

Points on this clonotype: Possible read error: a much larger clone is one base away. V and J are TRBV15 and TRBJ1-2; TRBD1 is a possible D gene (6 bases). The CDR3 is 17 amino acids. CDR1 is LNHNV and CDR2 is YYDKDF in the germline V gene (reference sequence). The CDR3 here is CAASRGGAGEDNYGYTF. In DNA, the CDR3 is TGTGCCGCCAGCAGAGGGGGGGCAGGGGAAGATAACTATGGCTACACCTTC. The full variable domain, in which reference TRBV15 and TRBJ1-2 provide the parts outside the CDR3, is DAMVIQNPRYQVTQFGKPVTLSCSQTLNHNVMYWYQQKSSQAPKLLFHYYDKDFNNEADTPDNFQSRRPNTSFCFLDIRSPGLGDTAMYLCAASRGGAGEDNYGYTFGSGTRLTVV.

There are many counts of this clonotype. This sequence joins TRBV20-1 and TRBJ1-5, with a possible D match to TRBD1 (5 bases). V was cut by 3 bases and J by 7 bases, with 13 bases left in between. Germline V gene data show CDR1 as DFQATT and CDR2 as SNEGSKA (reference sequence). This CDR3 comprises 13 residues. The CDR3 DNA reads TGCAGTGCTAGTGGAGGGGCAGAGCAGCCCCAGCATTTT. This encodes CSASGGAEQPQHF.

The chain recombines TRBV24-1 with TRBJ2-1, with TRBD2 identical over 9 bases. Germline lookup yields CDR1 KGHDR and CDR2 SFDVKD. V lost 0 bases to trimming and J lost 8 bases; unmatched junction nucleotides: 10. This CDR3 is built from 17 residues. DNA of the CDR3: TGTGCCACCAGTGATTTGATGGCGGGAGGGGGGGGGCATGAGCAGTTCTTC. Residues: CATSDLMAGGGGHEQFF.

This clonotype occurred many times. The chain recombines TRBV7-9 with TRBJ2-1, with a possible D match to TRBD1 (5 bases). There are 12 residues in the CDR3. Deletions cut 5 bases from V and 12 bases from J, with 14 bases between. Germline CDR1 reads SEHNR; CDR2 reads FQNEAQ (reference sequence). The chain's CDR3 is CASSVAETGQFF. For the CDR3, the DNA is TGTGCCAGCAGCGTTGCGGAAACAGGGCAGTTCTTC.

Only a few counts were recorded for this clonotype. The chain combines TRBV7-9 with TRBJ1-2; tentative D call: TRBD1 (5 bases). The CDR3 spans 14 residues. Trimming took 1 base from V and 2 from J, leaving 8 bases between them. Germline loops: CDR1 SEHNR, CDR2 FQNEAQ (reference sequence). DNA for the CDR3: TGTGCCAGCAGCTTAGACAGGATGAACTATGGCTACACCTTC. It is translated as CASSLDRMNYGYTF.

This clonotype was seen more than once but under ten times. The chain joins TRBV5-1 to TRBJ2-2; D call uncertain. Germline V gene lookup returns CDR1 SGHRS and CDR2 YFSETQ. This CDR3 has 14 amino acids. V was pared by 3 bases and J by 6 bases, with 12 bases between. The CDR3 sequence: CASSSLLVAGELFF. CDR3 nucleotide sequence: TGCGCCAGCAGCTCATTACTGGTTGCCGGGGAGCTGTTTTTT. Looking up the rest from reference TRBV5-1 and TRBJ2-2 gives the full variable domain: KAGVTQTPRYLIKTRGQQVTLSCSPISGHRSVSWYQQTPGQGLQFLFEYFSETQRNKGNFPGRFSGRQFSNSRSEMNVSTLELGDSALYLCASSSLLVAGELFFGEGSRLTVL.

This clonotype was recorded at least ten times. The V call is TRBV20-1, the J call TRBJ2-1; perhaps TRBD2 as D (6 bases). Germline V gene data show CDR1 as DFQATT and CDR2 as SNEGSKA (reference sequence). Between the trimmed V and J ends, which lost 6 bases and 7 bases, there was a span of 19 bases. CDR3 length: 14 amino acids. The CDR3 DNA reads TGCAGTGCCAAAGGGCGGGATCTCTGGAATGAGCAGTTCTTC. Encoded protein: CSAKGRDLWNEQFF.

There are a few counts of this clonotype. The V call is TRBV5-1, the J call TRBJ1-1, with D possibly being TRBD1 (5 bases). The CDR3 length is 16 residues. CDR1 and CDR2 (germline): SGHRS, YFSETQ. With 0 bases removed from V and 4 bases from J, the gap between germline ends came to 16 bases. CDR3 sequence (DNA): TGCGCCAGCAGCTTGGGGGGTGGGGGTGGGGGCACTGAAGCTTTCTTT. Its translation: CASSLGGGGGGTEAFF.

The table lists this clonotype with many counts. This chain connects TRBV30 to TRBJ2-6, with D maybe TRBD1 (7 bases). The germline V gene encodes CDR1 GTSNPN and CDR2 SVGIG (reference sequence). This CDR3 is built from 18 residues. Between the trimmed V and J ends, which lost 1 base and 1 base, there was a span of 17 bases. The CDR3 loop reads CAWSAWPGGKSGANVLTF. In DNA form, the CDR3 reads TGTGCCTGGAGTGCCTGGCCAGGGGGGAAATCTGGGGCCAACGTCCTGACTTTC.

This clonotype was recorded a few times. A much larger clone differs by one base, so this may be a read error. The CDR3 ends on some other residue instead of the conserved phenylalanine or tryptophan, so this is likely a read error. The CDR3 loop reads CSARDEADTQYI. The CDR3 bases are TGCAGTGCTAGAGATGAGGCAGATACGCAGTATATT. V is TRBV20-1 and J is TRBJ2-3; no reliable D call. The germline V gene has CDR1 DFQATT and CDR2 SNEGSKA (reference sequence). There are 12 residues in the CDR3. Deletions cut 0 bases from V and 4 bases from J, with 5 bases between.

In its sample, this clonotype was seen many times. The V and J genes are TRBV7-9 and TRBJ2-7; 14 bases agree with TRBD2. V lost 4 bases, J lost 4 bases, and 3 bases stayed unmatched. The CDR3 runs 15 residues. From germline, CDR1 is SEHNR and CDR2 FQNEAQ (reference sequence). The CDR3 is CASSSTSGRGYEQYF. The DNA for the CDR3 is TGTGCCAGCAGCTCGACTAGCGGGAGGGGTTACGAGCAGTACTTC. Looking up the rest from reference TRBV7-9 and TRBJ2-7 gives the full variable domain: DTGVSQNPRHKITKRGQNVTFRCDPISEHNRLYWYRQTLGQGPEFLTYFQNEAQLEKSRLLSDRFSAERPKGSFSTLEIQRTEQGDSAMYLCASSSTSGRGYEQYFGPGTRLTVT.

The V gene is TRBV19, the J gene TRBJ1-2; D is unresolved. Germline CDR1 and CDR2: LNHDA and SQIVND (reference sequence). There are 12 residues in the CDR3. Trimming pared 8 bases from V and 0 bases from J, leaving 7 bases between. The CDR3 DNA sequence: TGTGCCAGTCAGACACCTAACTATGGCTACACCTTC. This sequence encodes CASQTPNYGYTF.

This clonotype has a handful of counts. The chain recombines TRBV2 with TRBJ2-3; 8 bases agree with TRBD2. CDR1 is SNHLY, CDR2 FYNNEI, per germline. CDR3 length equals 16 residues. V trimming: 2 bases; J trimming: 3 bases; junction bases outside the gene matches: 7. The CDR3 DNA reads TGTGCCAGCAGTGAAAGAGGAGGCGGGAGGACAGATACGCAGTATTTT. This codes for CASSERGGGRTDTQYF.

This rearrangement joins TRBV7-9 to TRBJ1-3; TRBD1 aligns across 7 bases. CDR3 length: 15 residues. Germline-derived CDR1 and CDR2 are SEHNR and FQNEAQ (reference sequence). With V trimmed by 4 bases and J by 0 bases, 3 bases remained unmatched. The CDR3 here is CASSSQGNSGNTIYF. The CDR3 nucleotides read TGTGCCAGCAGCTCACAGGGGAACTCTGGAAACACCATATATTTT.

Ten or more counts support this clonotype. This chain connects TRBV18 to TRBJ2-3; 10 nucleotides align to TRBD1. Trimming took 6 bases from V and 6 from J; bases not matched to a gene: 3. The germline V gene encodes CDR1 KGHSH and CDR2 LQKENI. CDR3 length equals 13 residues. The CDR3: CASSPDRGDTQYF. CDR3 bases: TGTGCCAGCTCTCCGGACAGGGGGGATACGCAGTATTTT. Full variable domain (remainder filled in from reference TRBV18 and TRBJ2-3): NAGVMQNPRHLVRRRGQEARLRCSPMKGHSHVYWYRQLPEEGLKFMVYLQKENIIDESGMPKERFSAEFPKEGPSILRIQQVVRGDSAAYFCASSPDRGDTQYFGPGTRLTVL.

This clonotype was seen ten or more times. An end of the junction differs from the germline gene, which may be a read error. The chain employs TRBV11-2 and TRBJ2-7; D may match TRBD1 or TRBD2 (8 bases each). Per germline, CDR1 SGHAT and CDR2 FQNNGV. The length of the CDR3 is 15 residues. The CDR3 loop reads CASSLAGTGPYEQYF. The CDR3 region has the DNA TGTGCCAGCAGTTTAGCGGGGACAGGTCCCTACGAGCAGTACTTC.